These 16 T cell receptor beta chains came from one sample sequenced in a study of T-cell reconstitution after alpha-beta-depleted transplantation in children listed by TCRdb under 2016. The library relied on PCR. Instrument on record: Illumina HiSeq 2500. TCR library preparation used molecular barcoding, with unique molecular identifiers applied to normalize quantification of the TCRbeta repertoire. Starting from the raw public reads, TCRdb applied fastp trimming at Q25, assembled clones with MiXCR and retained in-frame beta chains. Every entry covers one CDR3 protein and lists the most common genes and DNA from its rows. The sample profile shows hundreds of thousands of distinct CDR3 sequences; 15% to 20% of them were found once. The top ten clones comprise 2.5% to 4% of the sample. The sequences come from PBMCs from the stem cell graft donor, collected from the stem cell graft. Source of these receptors: a human donor who donated a stem cell graft to a child with acute lymphoblastic leukemia.

The CDR3 DNA reads TGCAGCGTTGAGAGGTGGCAGGGCCGTAAGAATGAACCTTTCTACGAGCAGTACTTC. This sequence encodes CSVERWQGRKNEPFYEQYF. The chain has TRBV29-1 and TRBJ2-7, with D perhaps TRBD1 (5 bases). CDR1 is SQVTM, CDR2 ANQGSEA, per germline. This CDR3 has 19 amino acids. V was pared by 3 bases and J by 3 bases, with 30 bases between.

The gene calls are TRBV27 and TRBJ2-7; possible D gene TRBD1, 5 bases. This CDR3 has 15 amino acids. Germline CDR1 reads MNHEY; CDR2 reads SMNVEV (reference sequence). V lost 2 bases and J lost 5, with 16 bases in between. DNA of the CDR3: TGTGCCAGCAGTTTAACAGGACGCCTCGGCCACGAGCAGTACTTC. This sequence encodes CASSLTGRLGHEQYF.

V usage is TRBV7-2 and J usage is TRBJ2-1; 7 bases fit TRBD2. Germline CDR1 is SGHTA and CDR2 is FQGNSA. The CDR3 spans 16 residues. The trim removed 5 bases at V and 1 base at J, leaving 8 bases unmatched. CDR3 in DNA: TGTGCCAGCAGCATAGGACCGGGAGGTTCCTACAATGAGCAGTTCTTC. Residues: CASSIGPGGSYNEQFF.

Concerning this clonotype itself: One end of the junction fails to match germline, which may point to a read error. The chain carries TRBV5-1 and TRBJ1-1; D remains unclear. Germline loops: CDR1 SGHRS, CDR2 YFSETQ. There are 14 residues in the CDR3. The CDR3 loop is CSSSLENWTRGAFF. In DNA, the CDR3 is TGCTCCAGCAGCTTGGAAAATTGGACCCGGGGTGCTTTCTTT.

This clonotype was observed many times. This chain connects TRBV5-5 to TRBJ1-1; weak D call: TRBD1 (5 bases). Germline V gene lookup returns CDR1 SGHKS and CDR2 YYEKEE (reference sequence). Deletions cut 1 base from V and 0 bases from J, with 7 bases between. This CDR3 contains 14 residues. The CDR3 DNA reads as TGTGCCAGCAGCTTGTGGACACTGAACACTGAAGCTTTCTTT. Protein product: CASSLWTLNTEAFF.

This clonotype was seen a handful of times. The J gene is TRBJ1-1, the V gene TRBV28; D not resolved. CDR1 and CDR2 from the germline V gene are MDHEN and SYDVKM. There are 12 residues in the CDR3. Trimming removed 3 bases at V and 4 bases at J, with 6 bases between. CDR3 loop: CASSFGSTEAFF. For the CDR3, the DNA is TGTGCCAGCAGTTTCGGAAGCACTGAAGCTTTCTTT.

A few counts support this clonotype. The chain uses TRBV7-9 and TRBJ2-7; tentative D call: TRBD1 (5 bases). V was cut by 4 bases and J by 0 bases, with 16 bases left in between. Per germline, CDR1 SEHNR and CDR2 FQNEAQ (reference sequence). This CDR3 has 16 amino acids. CDR3 sequence: CASSSDSGIFSYEQYF. The CDR3 DNA reads TGTGCCAGCAGCTCAGACTCAGGGATATTCTCCTACGAGCAGTACTTC.

DNA for the CDR3: TGCGCCAGCAGTCATCCGGGCGGGATCTACACCGGGGAGCTGTTTTTT. Its translation is CASSHPGGIYTGELFF. V is TRBV4-1 and J is TRBJ2-2; tentative D call: TRBD2 (6 bases). The germline V gene has CDR1 MGHRA and CDR2 YSYEKL. Trimming left V 6 bases short and J 3 bases short, with 17 bases between. The CDR3 runs to 16 residues.

This clonotype occurred a few times. This chain joins TRBV29-1 and TRBJ2-5, with unresolved D. The germline V and J ends were trimmed by 6 bases and 2 bases, with 10 bases remaining between them. From germline, CDR1 is SQVTM and CDR2 ANQGSEA. The CDR3 contains 12 residues. CDR3 bases: TGCAGCGTCGGAAGAGAGCAAGAGACCCAGTACTTC. Its protein product is CSVGREQETQYF.

This clonotype was found many times. The V call is TRBV12-3 or TRBV12-4, the J call TRBJ2-1; D not resolved. This CDR3 contains 15 residues. Trimming took off 7 bases at V and 0 bases at J, with 13 bases between the two ends. CDR3 sequence reads: CASTKRPRSYNEQFF. The DNA of the CDR3 is TGTGCCAGCACCAAACGGCCCCGCTCCTACAATGAGCAGTTCTTC.

There are a few counts of this clonotype. The gene calls are TRBV10-2 and TRBJ2-1; D unclear. The V end was cut by 6 bases, the J end by 0 bases, with 15 bases between. The CDR3 length is 16 residues. Germline assignment: CDR1 WSHSY and CDR2 SAAADI. The CDR3 here is CASRSPGGSSYNEQFF. The CDR3 DNA is TGCGCCAGCAGATCTCCGGGCGGCAGCTCCTACAATGAGCAGTTCTTC.

Only a few counts were recorded for this clonotype. This chain joins TRBV9 and TRBJ2-5; possible D gene TRBD2, 6 bases. The CDR3 sequence is 16 residues long. Germline CDR1 is SGDLS and CDR2 is YYNGEE. V was clipped by 0 bases and J by 2 bases, with 14 bases between them. The CDR3, as DNA: TGTGCCAGCAGCGTAGAGGAGGGAGCGACACAAGAGACCCAGTACTTC. Translation gives CASSVEEGATQETQYF.

CDR3 sequence (DNA): TGTGCCAGCTCACCGGCTAGACATGAGCAGTTCTTC. Encoded protein: CASSPARHEQFF. The chain employs TRBV18 and TRBJ2-1, with D uncertain. The V gene's germline CDR1 is KGHSH and CDR2 LQKENI. CDR3 size: 12 residues. Trimming took 3 bases from V and 8 from J, leaving 8 bases between them. Looking up the rest from reference TRBV18 and TRBJ2-1 gives the full variable domain: NAGVMQNPRHLVRRRGQEARLRCSPMKGHSHVYWYRQLPEEGLKFMVYLQKENIIDESGMPKERFSAEFPKEGPSILRIQQVVRGDSAAYFCASSPARHEQFFGPGTRLTVL.

V and J are TRBV6-1 and TRBJ1-5, with TRBD1 as a possible D gene (6 bases). The V end was cut by 5 bases, the J end by 6 bases, with 17 bases between. The CDR3 length is 15 residues. Germline V gene sequence: CDR1 MNHNS, CDR2 SASEGT. CDR3: CASSPDRRVIQPQHF. The CDR3 DNA reads TGTGCCAGCAGTCCTGACAGGCGAGTTATTCAGCCCCAGCATTTT.

V usage is TRBV9 and J usage is TRBJ2-7; 11 bases are a match to TRBD2. The CDR3 length is 16 residues. V lost 4 bases, J lost 0 bases, and 6 bases stayed unmatched. Germline lookup yields CDR1 SGDLS and CDR2 YYNGEE. The CDR3 here is CASSFGGTSGSYEQYF. DNA of the CDR3: TGTGCCAGCAGCTTCGGAGGGACTAGCGGCTCCTACGAGCAGTACTTC.

There are many counts of this clonotype. In DNA form, the CDR3 reads TGTGCCATCAGTGACAGAGAGAACACTGAAGCTTTCTTT. It is translated as CAISDRENTEAFF. The chain links TRBV10-3 to TRBJ1-1; D is unclear. CDR3 size: 13 residues. Deletions cut 3 bases from V and 1 base from J, with 6 bases between. Looked up from germline, CDR1 is ENHRY and CDR2 is SYGVKD.